These 18 T cell receptor beta chains were sequenced from one sample in a study of blood T cell repertoires in COVID-19. Libraries were prepared by immunoSEQ multiplex PCR; TCRdb keeps only in-frame clonotypes and omits some of them. Of a few hundred thousand clones listed, approximately 90% were seen once; the top ten hold about 6.8%. Sequencing was carried out using peripheral blood. These receptors originate from a woman under 40 with COVID-19, enrolled during active disease.

The chain is built from TRBV27 and TRBJ2-1; 12 bases are a match to TRBD2. The CDR3 loop spans 17 amino acids. V lost 4 bases to trimming and J lost 6 bases; unmatched junction nucleotides: 10. Per germline, CDR1 MNHEY and CDR2 SMNVEV (reference sequence). The CDR3 coding sequence is TGTGCCAGCAGTTCAACCATGGGACTAGCGGGCCTCAATGAGCAGTTCTTC. Protein: CASSSTMGLAGLNEQFF.

As DNA, the CDR3 is TGCGCCAGCAGCCCGACAGGATATGGCTACACCTTC. Amino acids: CASSPTGYGYTF. This rearrangement joins TRBV5-1 to TRBJ1-2; possibly TRBD1 for D (6 bases). The germline V gene has CDR1 SGHRS and CDR2 YFSETQ. The CDR3 length is 12 residues. Deletions cut 4 bases from V and 5 bases from J, with 9 bases between.

A note on this clone: One end of the junction is discordant with germline, which a read error may explain. The chain has TRBV14 and TRBJ2-4; a weak D match, TRBD2 (5 bases). The germline gives CDR1 SGHDN, CDR2 FVKESK. This CDR3 comprises 12 residues. The CDR3 region is CASSQDGLGKNF. The DNA of the CDR3 is TGTGCCAGCAGCCAAGATGGACTGGGCAAGAACTTC.

This clone was observed a handful of times. This specimen includes other DNA sequences encoding the same CDR3. This chain's CDR3 is CATSRDRGREQYF. In DNA, the CDR3 is TGTGCCACCAGCAGGGACAGGGGGCGGGAGCAGTACTTC. The chain couples TRBV15 to TRBJ2-7; 11 bases are shared with TRBD1. Trimming took 3 bases from V and 7 from J; bases not matched to a gene: 2. From germline, CDR1 is LNHNV and CDR2 YYDKDF (reference sequence). This CDR3 is 13 amino acids long. Drawing the rest from reference TRBV15 and TRBJ2-7, the complete variable domain is DAMVIQNPRYQVTQFGKPVTLSCSQTLNHNVMYWYQQKSSQAPKLLFHYYDKDFNNEADTPDNFQSRRPNTSFCFLDIRSPGLGDTAMYLCATSRDRGREQYFGPGTRLTVT.

This clone showed up just a few times. This sequence joins TRBV4-1 and TRBJ2-7; D unclear. The CDR3 consists of 13 residues. The germline V and J ends were trimmed by 4 bases and 0 bases, with 7 bases remaining between them. Germline assignment: CDR1 MGHRA and CDR2 YSYEKL. In DNA, the CDR3 is TGCGCCAGCAGCCCCTCCAGCTCCTACGAGCAGTACTTC. Residues: CASSPSSSYEQYF.

The table lists this clone with a few counts. This chain links TRBV13 with TRBJ2-7; perhaps TRBD1 as D (5 bases). CDR3 length: 13 amino acids. V dropped 1 base and J dropped 4 bases, with 8 bases sitting between them. CDR1 is PRHDT, CDR2 FYEKMQ, per germline (reference sequence). This CDR3 is CASSLEGRYEQYF. DNA for the CDR3: TGTGCCAGCAGCTTAGAGGGGCGGTACGAGCAGTACTTC.

V is TRBV7-9 and J is TRBJ1-2; unclear D gene. V was shortened by 3 bases and J by 3 bases, with 8 bases between the two germline ends. The germline V gene encodes CDR1 SEHNR and CDR2 FQNEAQ (reference sequence). The CDR3 runs 13 residues. The CDR3 region has the DNA TGTGCCAGCAGCTTTGGCAGGCACTATGGCTACACCTTC. It specifies CASSFGRHYGYTF.

This rearrangement joins TRBV19 to TRBJ1-5; perhaps TRBD1 as D (5 bases). The length of the CDR3 is 15 residues. Per germline, CDR1 LNHDA and CDR2 SQIVND (reference sequence). Trimming shortened V by 6 bases and J by 5 bases, and 17 bases separated the two germline ends. The CDR3 sequence: CASSLTDSPHQPQHF. DNA of the CDR3: TGTGCCAGTAGCCTTACCGACAGTCCCCATCAGCCCCAGCATTTT.

The chain combines TRBV7-9 with TRBJ2-1, with D tentatively TRBD1 (5 bases). The V gene lost 7 bases and the J gene lost 3 bases, with 16 bases spanning the gap. Germline V gene lookup returns CDR1 SEHNR and CDR2 FQNEAQ (reference sequence). CDR3 length: 15 residues. The CDR3 DNA follows: TGTGCCAGCACTTTCAGGGCGACTGACTACAATGAGCAGTTCTTC. Translation gives CASTFRATDYNEQFF.

The chain uses TRBV2 and TRBJ1-1; D possibly corresponds to TRBD1 (5 bases). Trimming pared 2 bases from V and 6 bases from J, leaving 13 bases between. The CDR3 sequence is 14 residues long. Germline V lookup: CDR1 SNHLY, CDR2 FYNNEI. CDR3 amino acids: CASSEKIGHAEAFF. CDR3 coding DNA: TGTGCCAGCAGTGAAAAGATCGGACACGCTGAAGCTTTCTTT. Looking up the rest from reference TRBV2 and TRBJ1-1 gives the full variable domain: EPEVTQTPSHQVTQMGQEVILRCVPISNHLYFYWYRQILGQKVEFLVSFYNNEISEKSEIFDDQFSVERPDGSNFTLKIRSTKLEDSAMYFCASSEKIGHAEAFFGQGTRLTVV.

V usage is TRBV12-1 and J usage is TRBJ1-5. TRBV12-1 is a recognized pseudogene. The CDR3 has 21 amino acids. The CDR3 sequence: CASSLRGGGTEKSTVNQPQHF. CDR3 nucleotide sequence: TGTGCCAGCAGCTTGCGGGGGGGAGGGACCGAAAAATCTACCGTGAATCAGCCCCAGCATTTT.

This sequence joins TRBV24-1 and TRBJ2-2; 9 bases are a match to TRBD1. Germline CDR1 and CDR2: KGHDR and SFDVKD. V shed 4 bases, J shed 6 bases, and the junction held 8 bases outside the gene matches. The CDR3 has 16 residues. The CDR3 DNA is TGTGCCACCAGTGACCGGGGACAGGGTGGGTCCGGGGAGCTGTTTTTT. It yields the protein CATSDRGQGGSGELFF.

The J gene is TRBJ2-2, the V gene TRBV2; 7 nucleotides line up with TRBD1. There are 15 residues in the CDR3. The junction had 2 bases not matched to a gene; V was cut back by 4 bases and J by 0 bases. Germline V gene sequence: CDR1 SNHLY, CDR2 FYNNEI. CDR3 DNA: TGTGCCAGCAGTGGGACAGGACCGAACACCGGGGAGCTGTTTTTT. Its protein product is CASSGTGPNTGELFF.

This sequence joins TRBV30 and TRBJ1-1, with D unresolved. V shed 3 bases and J shed 0 bases, with 11 bases lying between them. Germline values: CDR1 GTSNPN, CDR2 SVGIG (reference sequence). The CDR3 is made up of 14 amino acids. CDR3 sequence (DNA): TGTGCCTGGAGCTCCCTCGGGGTGAACACTGAAGCTTTCTTT. Encoded protein: CAWSSLGVNTEAFF.

This clone was observed a single time. The chain has TRBV18 and TRBJ1-1, with D possibly matching TRBD1 (6 bases). V was trimmed by 4 bases and J by 6 bases, leaving 15 bases between them. The CDR3 covers 14 residues. Germline V gene sequence: CDR1 KGHSH, CDR2 LQKENI. CDR3 sequence (DNA): TGTGCCAGCTCACTGAAAGGGGGAGATGCTGAAGCTTTCTTT. Its protein product is CASSLKGGDAEAFF.

The CDR3 DNA follows: TGTGCCAGCGGCCGGGGTAGGGATACCTACGAGCAGTACTTC. Translating gives CASGRGRDTYEQYF. The rearrangement uses TRBV25-1 and TRBJ2-7; weak D call: TRBD2 (5 bases). V dropped 8 bases and J dropped 2 bases, with 16 bases sitting between them. Germline V lookup: CDR1 MGHDK, CDR2 SYGVNS. The length of the CDR3 is 14 residues.

V gene TRBV10-3 combines with J gene TRBJ2-3, with D possibly matching TRBD2 (6 bases). The length of the CDR3 is 14 residues. V shed 7 bases and J shed 0 bases, with 11 bases lying between them. CDR1 and CDR2 (germline): ENHRY, SYGVKD. CDR3 coding DNA: TGTGCCATCACCCCGGGACTCAGCACAGATACGCAGTATTTT. Translated: CAITPGLSTDTQYF.

This clone was seen a handful of times. CDR3 amino acids: CASSNPPGVGHSDTQYF. The CDR3 DNA follows: TGTGCCAGTAGTAATCCCCCGGGGGTGGGGCATTCCGATACGCAGTATTTT. The chain combines TRBV19 with TRBJ2-3, with a tentative D call TRBD2 (6 bases). The CDR3 length is 17 residues. Germline CDR1 and CDR2: LNHDA and SQIVND (reference sequence). Trimming stripped 4 bases from V and 6 bases from J, with 23 bases between.